A selection of T cell receptor beta chains follows, all from one sample in a study of OX40 agonist ivuxolimab in advanced cancers. The protocol was immunoSEQ multiplex PCR, while the TCRdb copy is restricted to in-frame clones and leaves out a portion. The sample comprises 95,000 to 100,000 clones, around 80% of which are singletons, and around 5.8% rests with the top ten. Material: CD4+ or CD8+ T cells sorted from blood, obtained in a trial of the OX40 agonist ivuxolimab. All receptors come from an adult with an advanced solid tumor such as melanoma, head and neck, liver or kidney cancer. CDR3s include the opening cysteine and the closing phenylalanine or tryptophan. A D gene is named only where the DNA matches it firmly. Clone size appears in some rows only: once, few, many, or a class for an expanded clone.

>TRBV9|TRBD1|NA|TRBJ2-3
CASSAAGTATTDTQYF
TGTGCCAGCAGCGCCGCCGGGACAGCGACCACAGATACGCAGTATTTT
>TRBV6-6|NA|NA|TRBJ1-2
CASSYGGGRNGYTF
TGTGCCAGCAGTTATGGGGGGGGCCGCAATGGCTACACCTTC
>TRBV7-8|NA|NA|TRBJ2-7
CASSSGISAYEQYF
TGTGCCAGCAGCTCCGGGATCAGTGCCTACGAGCAGTACTTC
>TRBV19|TRBD1|NA|TRBJ1-2
CASSIPGQGPYGYTF
TGTGCCAGTAGTATTCCGGGACAGGGGCCCTATGGCTACACCTTC
>TRBV2|NA|NA|TRBJ1-4
CASRPQLTNEKLFF
TGTGCCAGCAGACCACAGTTAACTAATGAAAAACTGTTTTTT
>TRBV29-1|NA|once|TRBJ2-4
CSVVSQGIQYF
TGCAGCGTTGTGTCCCAAGGCATTCAGTACTTC
>TRBV20-1|NA|NA|TRBJ1-2
CSASPQQGYTF
TGCAGTGCTAGCCCTCAACAAGGCTACACCTTC
>TRBV7-8|TRBD2|NA|TRBJ2-7
CASSWTSGSREQYF
TGTGCCAGCAGCTGGACTAGCGGGAGTCGCGAGCAGTACTTC
>TRBV10-2|TRBD1|few|TRBJ1-2
CASSEGGVYGYTF
TGCGCCAGCAGTGAAGGGGGCGTCTATGGCTACACCTTC
>TRBV5-6|NA|once|TRBJ1-5
CASSLAGADQPQHF
TGTGCCAGCAGCTTGGCAGGGGCGGATCAGCCCCAGCATTTT
>TRBV5-6|TRBD1|NA|TRBJ2-3
CASSLVGTGRYTQYF
TGTGCCAGCAGCTTGGTCGGGACAGGGAGATATACGCAGTATTTT
>TRBV19|NA|NA|TRBJ1-4
CASSRNLGGEKLFF
TGTGCCAGTAGTAGAAACTTGGGTGGTGAAAAACTGTTTTTT
>TRBV5-1|NA|once|TRBJ1-1
CASSPGFGAFTEAFF
TGCGCCAGCAGCCCGGGTTTCGGGGCATTTACTGAAGCTTTCTTT
>TRBV19|NA|NA|TRBJ1-4
CASGITGWNEKLFF
TGTGCCAGTGGGATTACAGGGTGGAATGAAAAACTGTTTTTT
>TRBV19|NA|NA|TRBJ1-2
CASSPRAQNYGYTF
TGTGCCAGTAGTCCCCGGGCCCAAAACTATGGCTACACCTTC